This record looks at one T cell receptor (beta chain) sequence and its context. CDR3 length equals 13 residues. The germline V and J ends were trimmed by 4 bases and 1 base, with 7 bases remaining between them. In germline, CDR1 is SNHLY, CDR2 FYNNEI. This record belongs to a study of T cell changes during pregnancy in multiple sclerosis. TCRdb keeps only in-frame clones here, not all; method: immunoSEQ multiplex PCR. The data hold around 62,000 clones, with over 75% observed a single time. The sequence was obtained from a female donor with multiple sclerosis, enrolled in a pregnancy study. The chain has TRBV2 and TRBJ1-1; D is ambiguous. This specimen consisted of peripheral blood, obtained in the third trimester of pregnancy. CDR3 DNA sequence: TGTGCCAGCAGTGCAGACTCGAACACTGAAGCTTTCTTT. This codes for CASSADSNTEAFF.